Here is one TCR beta chain with its context. Produced via immunoSEQ multiplex PCR; TCRdb's table is partial and in-frame only. This sample yields 150,000 to 200,000 clones, of which more than 85% are seen a single time; around 0.9% belongs to the top ten. These data belong to a study of T cell responses to AZD1222 COVID-19 vaccine. This CDR3 region has 15 residues. V was pared by 2 bases and J by 7 bases, with 9 bases of the junction left unmatched. Per the germline V gene, CDR1 is LNHNV and CDR2 is YYDKDF (reference sequence). The material was peripheral blood, obtained on day 0 of AZD1222 vaccination. This chain joins TRBV15 and TRBJ1-1, with TRBD1 matching 8 bases. This TCR derives from an adult in good health. CDR3 sequence: CATSRIDRGGGEAFF. The CDR3 DNA is TGTGCCACCAGCAGAATTGACAGGGGAGGAGGTGAAGCTTTCTTT.